Each of the 27 T cell receptor beta chains below was sequenced from the same sample in a study of blood T cells in healthy people across ages. The authors ran a second PCR of about 7 to 11 cycles using a sample-barcoded 5' primer and a J-beta primer mix. From the 5' RACE reads, TCRdb called clonotypes with MiXCR, one entry per CDR3 protein. The sample carries about 720,000 distinct CDR3 sequences, about 24% recorded once. The specimen was blood. All receptors derive from a man aged 70 or older in good health.

A single count supports this clonotype. A much larger clone lies a single base off, so this may be a read error. The chain joins TRBV5-4 to TRBJ2-7, with 7 positions matching TRBD1. Germline CDR1 SGHNT, CDR2 YYREEE (reference sequence). V trimming: 4 bases; J trimming: 0 bases; junction bases outside the gene matches: 7. The length of the CDR3 is 15 residues. DNA for the CDR3: TGTGCCAGCAGCCCGGGACAGCGAAGCTCCTACGAGCAGTACTTC. It translates to CASSPGQRSSYEQYF.

This clonotype was observed a handful of times. The chain has TRBV19 and TRBJ2-2; a weak D match, TRBD2 (5 bases). There are 14 residues in the CDR3. The germline CDR1 and CDR2 sequences are LNHDA and SQIVND (reference sequence). Trimming took off 9 bases at V and 5 bases at J, with 16 bases between the two ends. CDR3 nucleotides: TGTGCCAGCAATCCGATGGGAGTTACCGGGGAGCTGTTTTTT. Translation gives CASNPMGVTGELFF. Complete variable domain (other parts from reference TRBV19 and TRBJ2-2): DGGITQSPKYLFRKEGQNVTLSCEQNLNHDAMYWYRQDPGQGLRLIYYSQIVNDFQKGDIAEGYSVSREKKESFPLTVTSAQKNPTAFYLCASNPMGVTGELFFGEGSRLTVL.

This clonotype turned up a few times. The chain employs TRBV4-2 and TRBJ1-4; TRBD1 is a possible D gene (6 bases). There are 15 residues in the CDR3. Germline V gene sequence: CDR1 LGHNA, CDR2 YNFKEQ. The V and J ends lost 3 bases and 4 bases respectively, with 12 bases between them. CDR3 in amino acids: CASSHTQGLNEKLFF. In nucleotides, the CDR3 is TGTGCCAGCAGCCACACACAGGGACTTAATGAAAAACTGTTTTTT.

The J gene is TRBJ1-1, the V gene TRBV6-6; 8 nucleotides line up with TRBD1. Germline CDR1 MNHNY, CDR2 SVGAGI (reference sequence). The V gene end was trimmed by 6 bases and the J gene end by 7 bases; junction bases not matched to a gene: 10. This CDR3 region has 14 residues. The CDR3 reads CASRPRQGIVEAFF. The CDR3 bases are TGTGCCAGCAGGCCTCGACAGGGGATCGTTGAAGCTTTCTTT.

In this sample, this clonotype turned up many times. The V and J genes are TRBV6-5 and TRBJ2-7, with D possibly being TRBD1 or TRBD2 (6 bases each). This CDR3 comprises 16 residues. The germline gives CDR1 MNHEY, CDR2 SVGAGI. Trimming shortened V by 0 bases and J by 6 bases, and 18 bases separated the two germline ends. CDR3 DNA sequence: TGTGCCAGCAGTTACTCGAGGGCAGGGGACTTTCTCGAGCAGTACTTC. Translation: CASSYSRAGDFLEQYF.

The V and J genes are TRBV10-3 and TRBJ1-2; the D gene is possibly TRBD1 (5 bases). The germline gives CDR1 ENHRY, CDR2 SYGVKD. CDR3 length: 13 residues. V lost 5 bases to trimming and J lost 1 base, with 8 bases between them. The CDR3 DNA follows: TGTGCCATCAGTTCCGACAGTAACTATGGCTACACCTTC. Translating gives CAISSDSNYGYTF.

Many counts were recorded for this clonotype. The junction does not match germline at one end; this may be a read error. This chain connects TRBV5-1 to TRBJ1-1; D is perhaps TRBD1 (5 bases). From germline, CDR1 is SGHRS and CDR2 YFSETQ. The CDR3 has 13 residues. In DNA form, the CDR3 reads TGTGCCAGCAGCTCTCAGGGTGACACTGAAGCTTTCTTT. Residues: CASSSQGDTEAFF.

Written as DNA, the CDR3 is TGTGCCAGCAGTGAGGACCTCCGCACAGATACGCAGTATTTT. It translates to CASSEDLRTDTQYF. The rearrangement joins TRBV2 to TRBJ2-3; D is unresolved. This CDR3 is built from 14 residues. V lost 3 bases to trimming and J lost 1 base, with 8 bases between them. Per germline, CDR1 SNHLY and CDR2 FYNNEI.

This clonotype showed up just a few times. The junction does not match germline at one end; this may be a read error. This rearrangement joins TRBV7-3 to TRBJ2-1; 8 bases align to TRBD1. Germline V gene lookup returns CDR1 SGHTA and CDR2 FQGTGA. This CDR3 is built from 16 residues. Here the CDR3 DNA reads TGTGCCAGCAGCTTACGCCCAGGGGGCGGAAACAATGAGCAGCTCTTC. It codes for CASSLRPGGGNNEQLF.

This clonotype has only a few counts. The chain uses TRBV27 and TRBJ1-1; 10 bases fit TRBD1. Per germline, CDR1 MNHEY and CDR2 SMNVEV (reference sequence). CDR3 size: 13 residues. J gave up 4 bases and V 6 bases, and 2 bases lay outside the gene matches. Written as DNA, the CDR3 is TGTGCCAGCAGGACAGGGGGCTTCACTGAAGCTTTCTTT. Amino acid sequence: CASRTGGFTEAFF.

The chain combines TRBV20-1 with TRBJ1-1; D gene uncertain. The V end lost 6 bases, the J end lost 8 bases, and 7 bases lay between the germline ends. From germline, CDR1 is DFQATT and CDR2 SNEGSKA (reference sequence). The CDR3 has 9 residues. This chain's CDR3 is CSANREAFF. The CDR3 nucleotides read TGCAGTGCCAATCGCGAAGCTTTCTTT.

V gene TRBV7-2 combines with J gene TRBJ2-1; 10 bases line up with TRBD2. Germline CDR1 reads SGHTA; CDR2 reads FQGNSA. The junction had 6 bases not matched to a gene; V was cut back by 1 base and J by 0 bases. The CDR3 loop spans 18 amino acids. CDR3 sequence: CASSLDPSGSLSYNEQFF. The CDR3, as DNA: TGTGCCAGCAGCTTAGACCCTAGCGGGAGTCTCTCCTACAATGAGCAGTTCTTC.

This chain uses TRBV5-1 with TRBJ2-2, with D possibly TRBD2 on 6 matching bases. Germline V gives CDR1 SGHRS, CDR2 YFSETQ. This CDR3 is built from 14 residues. V was pared by 0 bases and J by 4 bases, with 7 bases between. The CDR3 region is CASSLVAATGELFF. The CDR3 coding sequence is TGCGCCAGCAGCTTGGTAGCGGCCACCGGGGAGCTGTTTTTT.

In this sample, this clonotype turned up a few times. The chain couples TRBV4-1 to TRBJ2-7; the match to TRBD1 covers 10 bases. The CDR3 is 15 residues long. From germline, CDR1 is MGHRA and CDR2 YSYEKL. With V trimmed by 2 bases and J by 4 bases, 5 bases remained unmatched. CDR3 region: CASSQPTDRGYEQYF. The CDR3 DNA follows: TGCGCCAGCAGCCAACCGACGGACAGGGGGTACGAGCAGTACTTC.

This clonotype was observed a handful of times. A read error may explain this, as a much larger clone is one base away. Since no conserved phenylalanine or tryptophan closes the CDR3, a read error is the likely cause. CDR3 residues: CASPRYSVETEAFL. CDR3 DNA: TGTGCCAGCCCCAGATACAGCGTGGAGACTGAAGCTTTCCTT. The chain carries TRBV6-1 and TRBJ1-1; D not resolved. Per the germline V gene, CDR1 is MNHNS and CDR2 is SASEGT. CDR3 size: 14 residues. V dropped 8 bases and J dropped 5 bases, with 18 bases sitting between them.

This clonotype was picked up a small number of times. This chain joins TRBV5-6 and TRBJ2-7, with D unclear. The germline V gene has CDR1 SGHDT and CDR2 YYEEEE. V lost 0 bases to trimming and J lost 6 bases, with 4 bases between them. This CDR3 region has 11 residues. The CDR3 DNA reads as TGTGCCAGCAGCTTGGAGGTCGAGCAGTACTTC. Its translation is CASSLEVEQYF. The full variable domain, rest sourced from reference TRBV5-6 and TRBJ2-7, is DAGVTQSPTHLIKTRGQQVTLRCSPKSGHDTVSWYQQALGQGPQFIFQYYEEEERQRGNFPDRFSGHQFPNYSSELNVNALLLGDSALYLCASSLEVEQYFGPGTRLTVT.

The rearrangement links TRBV20-1 to TRBJ2-3, with D unclear. Trimming shortened V by 2 bases and J by 2 bases, and 8 bases separated the two germline ends. CDR3 size: 13 residues. In germline, CDR1 is DFQATT, CDR2 SNEGSKA (reference sequence). In DNA, the CDR3 is TGCAGTGCTAGACTCGTGACCACAGATACGCAGTATTTT. Protein product: CSARLVTTDTQYF.

The chain recombines TRBV29-1 with TRBJ1-2; D is ambiguous. The CDR3 has 10 amino acids. V gave up 7 bases and J gave up 10 bases, with 13 bases separating them. CDR1 is SQVTM, CDR2 ANQGSEA, per germline. The chain's CDR3 is CSGSDPAYTF. CDR3 nucleotides: TGCAGCGGTTCAGATCCTGCCTACACCTTC.

The CDR3 here is CASTKAGGIEAFF. The CDR3 bases are TGTGCCAGCACCAAAGCAGGGGGTATTGAAGCTTTCTTT. The chain joins TRBV12-3 or TRBV12-4 to TRBJ1-1, with 7 positions matching TRBD1. The V and J ends lost 7 bases and 7 bases, in that order; junction bases with no gene match: 9. The CDR3 spans 13 residues.

This clonotype was observed a handful of times. J is TRBJ2-3 and V is TRBV6-6; maybe TRBD2 (7 bases). The CDR3 consists of 16 residues. Germline assignment: CDR1 MNHNY and CDR2 SVGAGI (reference sequence). Between the trimmed V and J ends, which lost 4 bases and 0 bases, there was a span of 14 bases. CDR3 loop: CASSFGGGPSTDTQYF. CDR3 nucleotide sequence: TGTGCCAGCAGTTTCGGCGGGGGCCCTAGCACAGATACGCAGTATTTT.

This clonotype was observed a few times. V is TRBV5-1 and J is TRBJ2-3; 11 bases agree with TRBD1. The junction had 5 bases not matched to a gene; V was cut back by 3 bases and J by 5 bases. Germline V gene lookup returns CDR1 SGHRS and CDR2 YFSETQ. CDR3 length: 15 amino acids. The CDR3 bases are TGCGCCAGCAGCTCCCCGGGACAGGGGGGAGATACGCAGTATTTT. Translation: CASSSPGQGGDTQYF.

In the case of this clonotype: Sequence at one end of the junction differs from germline and may be a read error. V is TRBV2 and J is TRBJ1-6; a weak D match, TRBD1 (6 bases). The CDR3 runs to 13 residues. The germline V gene has CDR1 SNHLY and CDR2 FYNNEI. The chain's CDR3 is CATERGGFPPLRF. The CDR3 DNA sequence: TGTGCCACCGAACGAGGGGGGTTTCCACCCCTCCGCTTT.

This chain uses TRBV10-3 with TRBJ1-1; 8 bases align to TRBD1. V lost 2 bases to trimming and J lost 4 bases; unmatched junction nucleotides: 6. CDR3 length equals 15 residues. Germline CDR1 ENHRY, CDR2 SYGVKD. The CDR3 region is CAISEGGTGGTEAFF. The CDR3 nucleotides are TGTGCCATCAGTGAGGGTGGAACAGGGGGCACTGAAGCTTTCTTT.

This chain links TRBV19 with TRBJ2-5; D is unclear. Trimming took off 4 bases at V and 2 bases at J, with 17 bases between the two ends. This CDR3 comprises 16 residues. Germline CDR1 reads LNHDA; CDR2 reads SQIVND (reference sequence). The CDR3 coding sequence is TGTGCCAGTAGTAAAGTAGTAGGCAGGCCTCAAGAGACCCAGTACTTC. Translated, it gives CASSKVVGRPQETQYF.

This clonotype was seen a handful of times. The chain recombines TRBV5-1 with TRBJ2-3; D gene unclear. V shed 0 bases and J shed 0 bases, with 11 bases lying between them. This CDR3 has 16 residues. Germline V lookup: CDR1 SGHRS, CDR2 YFSETQ. The CDR3 sequence is CASSLEPEISTDTQYF. CDR3 sequence (DNA): TGCGCCAGCAGCTTGGAGCCAGAAATAAGCACAGATACGCAGTATTTT.

V usage is TRBV5-5 and J usage is TRBJ1-1; no clear D gene. V lost 5 bases and J 6 bases, leaving 11 bases between the germline ends. There are 12 residues in the CDR3. Germline V lookup: CDR1 SGHKS, CDR2 YYEKEE (reference sequence). CDR3 region: CASRPDASEAFF. The CDR3, as DNA: TGTGCCAGCAGGCCGGACGCATCTGAAGCTTTCTTT.

Of note for this clonotype: Sequence at one end of the junction differs from germline and may be a read error. V usage is TRBV29-1 and J usage is TRBJ1-5; D remains unclear. The length of the CDR3 is 13 residues. Per germline, CDR1 SQVTM and CDR2 ANQGSEA. CDR3 loop: CSVAGGGDQTQHF. The CDR3, as DNA: TGCAGCGTTGCGGGTGGAGGCGATCAGACCCAGCATTTT.